This TCR beta chain was found in a study of T cells in Graves' hyperthyroidism and ophthalmopathy. About the research overall: Peripheral blood specimens were obtained at initial diagnosis, prior to any treatment. Study results and limitations: Blood held most thyroid clonotypes expanded above 0.001 frequency.

Researchers amplified the TCR beta CDR3 regions from RNA transcripts. First-round RT-PCR of the TCR CDR3 relied on the HTBI primer set. A single record per CDR3 protein comes from TCRdb applying MiXCR to the multiplex PCR reads. The table lists around 800,000 distinct CDR3 sequences, roughly 37% of them singletons. This clonotype occurred many times. Antigen: not known. The CDR3 loop spans 15 amino acids. V gave up 5 bases and J gave up 3 bases, with 17 bases separating them. Germline CDR1 and CDR2: DFQATT and SNEGSKA (reference sequence). The chain joins TRBV20-1 to TRBJ1-5; D is perhaps TRBD1 (5 bases). The source material was blood. This receptor was identified in a man between 18 and 35 years old with Graves' hyperthyroidism. The CDR3 sequence: CSARDAGRDNQPQHF. The DNA for the CDR3 is TGCAGTGCTCGGGACGCCGGAAGGGACAATCAGCCCCAGCATTTT.